This T cell receptor beta chain was sequenced in a study of cytotoxic CD8 clonotypes in ibrutinib-treated CLL. Study at large: Partial responses numbered some 24 and complete responses 2; after a median about 68 months, 14 stayed remitted and about 12 progressed.

Depths of 1 in 200,000 to 1 in 1 million T cells were the sequencing target. Data came from immunoSEQ multiplex PCR; TCRdb stores just in-frame clones and leaves some out. The top ten clones hold about 20% of a sample with 9,400 or so clones, about 59% of them seen once. V dropped 7 bases and J dropped 7; count of bases not matched to a gene: 13. Germline CDR1 MNHEY, CDR2 SMNVEV (reference sequence). CDR3 size: 16 residues. In this sample, this clone turned up a few times. The source material was PBMCs, sampled before ibrutinib treatment. The clonotype was recovered from a human donor with chronic lymphocytic leukemia. The rearrangement links TRBV27 to TRBJ2-2; 9 bases fit TRBD2. CDR3 DNA sequence: TGTGCCAGCACGAGGGCGGGGGGGGCCCGGTACGGGGAGCTGTTTTTT. This gives the protein CASTRAGGARYGELFF.